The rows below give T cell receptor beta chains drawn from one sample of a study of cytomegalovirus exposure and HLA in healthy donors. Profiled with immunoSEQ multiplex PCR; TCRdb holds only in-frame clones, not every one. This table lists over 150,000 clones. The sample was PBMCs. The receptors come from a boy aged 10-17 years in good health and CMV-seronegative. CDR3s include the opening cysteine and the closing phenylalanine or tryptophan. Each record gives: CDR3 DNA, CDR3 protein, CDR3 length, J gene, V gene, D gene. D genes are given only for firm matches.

TGTGCCAGCAGCCCAGTCGGGGATGAGCAGTTCTTC	CASSPVGDEQFF	12	TRBJ2-1	TRBV11-1	.
TGTGCCAGCACCACACAGGGTGACGGCTACACCTTC	CASTTQGDGYTF	12	TRBJ1-2	TRBV5-4	.
TGTGCCATCAGTGTGCTACCACCCGGGACAACAGAAGAGACCCAGTACTTC	CAISVLPPGTTEETQYF	17	TRBJ2-5	TRBV10-3	.
TGTGCCAGCGGGGGGATGGAAGCTTTCTTT	CASGGMEAFF	10	TRBJ1-1	TRBV2	.
TGTGCCAGCAGCCCCCGACTAGCGGGGGGACCTTACGGCCGCACAGATACGCAGTATTTT	CASSPRLAGGPYGRTDTQYF	20	TRBJ2-3	TRBV14	TRBD2
TGCAGCGTTGAGCCGACTAGCTCGAAGACCCAGTACTTC	CSVEPTSSKTQYF	13	TRBJ2-5	TRBV29-1	TRBD2
TGTGCCAGCAGCTCAACGCGGGGCCCGAACACTGAAGCTTTCTTT	CASSSTRGPNTEAFF	15	TRBJ1-1	TRBV9	.
TGTGCCAGTAGTGGGGGAGCGGGGGGAGAGACCCAGTACTTC	CASSGGAGGETQYF	14	TRBJ2-5	TRBV19	TRBD2
TGTGCCAGTAGTTCGGGGACAGAACCACACTATGGCTACACCTTC	CASSSGTEPHYGYTF	15	TRBJ1-2	TRBV19	TRBD1
TGTGCCAGCAGCTTACGTGCGAGCGGGGGGGCCATAGATACGCAGTATTTT	CASSLRASGGAIDTQYF	17	TRBJ2-3	TRBV7-3	TRBD2
TGTGCCTGGAATTACGGACAGGGTATCGAGCAGTACTTC	CAWNYGQGIEQYF	13	TRBJ2-7	TRBV30	TRBD1
TGTGCCAGCAGTTACTCGCCCCAGGGTGGAGATACGCAGTATTTT	CASSYSPQGGDTQYF	15	TRBJ2-3	TRBV6-5	.
TGCGCCAGCAGCCCCCGACTAGCGCCTCAAGAGACCCAGTACTTC	CASSPRLAPQETQYF	15	TRBJ2-5	TRBV4-1	TRBD2
TGTGCCTGGAGTCAACCGGGGATAGAGACCCAGTACTTC	CAWSQPGIETQYF	13	TRBJ2-5	TRBV30	.
TGTGCCTGGAAAGCGGGGGCTGGGGAGACCCAGTACTTC	CAWKAGAGETQYF	13	TRBJ2-5	TRBV30	TRBD2
TGTGCCAGCAGTCACGAGGGGACAGGGGCACAGCCCCAGCATTTT	CASSHEGTGAQPQHF	15	TRBJ1-5	TRBV6-5	TRBD1
TGTGCCACCAGTATAACTAGCGGGGGCACAGATACGCAGTATTTT	CATSITSGGTDTQYF	15	TRBJ2-3	TRBV15	TRBD2
TGTGCCAGCAGCCCCGGACAGGGTATGAACACTGAAGCTTTCTTT	CASSPGQGMNTEAFF	15	TRBJ1-1	TRBV7-3	TRBD1
TGTGCCAGCAGACAAGCGGGGGCCAACACCGGGGAGCTGTTTTTT	CASRQAGANTGELFF	15	TRBJ2-2	TRBV6-6	TRBD2
TGTGCCAGCAGCCAAGCGGGGGAGAACTATGGCTACACCTTC	CASSQAGENYGYTF	14	TRBJ1-2	TRBV14	.
TGTGCCAGCAGTGCCCTGGCCGGGGGCTATGGCTACACCTTC	CASSALAGGYGYTF	14	TRBJ1-2	TRBV28	.
TGCAGCGTTAGTCACGGTGACACTGAAGCTTTCTTT	CSVSHGDTEAFF	12	TRBJ1-1	TRBV29-1	.
TGTGCCGGAACAGGGTTTGGGTACGAGCAGTACTTC	CAGTGFGYEQYF	12	TRBJ2-7	TRBV30	.
TGTGCCAGCTCACCTCCGGGACAGGGGCGATCACCCCTCCACTTT	CASSPPGQGRSPLHF	15	TRBJ1-6	TRBV18	TRBD1
TGTGCCCTGGCTGGGCAGGGCCATACCTACGAGCAGTACTTC	CALAGQGHTYEQYF	14	TRBJ2-7	TRBV30	.
TGTGCCAGCAGCGCCGGGGGGGTCACAGATACGCAGTATTTT	CASSAGGVTDTQYF	14	TRBJ2-3	TRBV6-1	TRBD2
TGCGCCAGCAGGCTTGTTTCGTATGGCAGTCCTGAAGCTTTCTTT	CASRLVSYGSPEAFF	15	TRBJ1-1	TRBV5-1	.
TGTGCCTGGAGTAGTACAGGGGGGGGCACAGATACGCAGTATTTT	CAWSSTGGGTDTQYF	15	TRBJ2-3	TRBV30	.
TGCGCCAGCAGCTTACTAGCGGGGGGGCGCAATGAGCAGTTCTTC	CASSLLAGGRNEQFF	15	TRBJ2-1	TRBV5-1	TRBD2
TGTGCCAGCAGTGATTTGGGGACAAATCAGCCCCAGCATTTT	CASSDLGTNQPQHF	14	TRBJ1-5	TRBV25-1	.
TGTGCCAGTAGTAACCCAACCGACGGGGTATTTGGAAACACCATATATTTT	CASSNPTDGVFGNTIYF	17	TRBJ1-3	TRBV19	.
TGTGCCAGCAAGGTCCAGGGGGGCGGAAACACCATATATTTT	CASKVQGGGNTIYF	14	TRBJ1-3	TRBV6-5	TRBD1
TGCGCCAGCAGCCAACATGGGACAGGTAGCAATGAGCAGTTCTTC	CASSQHGTGSNEQFF	15	TRBJ2-1	TRBV4-1	TRBD1
TGTGCCAGCAGTCCCTCGGCAGGCCGGGGCTACACCTTC	CASSPSAGRGYTF	13	TRBJ1-2	TRBV27	.
TGTGCCAGCAGCTTAGCGGGGCGGGGACTAGCGGGGGGGCCCTCCACCAATGAGCAGTTCTTC	CASSLAGRGLAGGPSTNEQFF	21	TRBJ2-1	TRBV7-6	TRBD2
TGTGCCAGCAGCGTTGGGGGACAGGGAAAGGAGAGAGATGGCTACACCTTC	CASSVGGQGKERDGYTF	17	TRBJ1-2	TRBV11-2	TRBD1
TGTGCCAGCAGCTTGGGACAGGGAAGTACAAACGCTGAAGCTTTCTTT	CASSLGQGSTNAEAFF	16	TRBJ1-1	TRBV13	TRBD1
TGTGCCAGCAGTACGGGACTAGCGGGGACCGGGGCCAACGTCCTGACTTTC	CASSTGLAGTGANVLTF	17	TRBJ2-6	TRBV6-4	TRBD2
TGCGCCAGCAGCCAAGACAGGACATATGGCTACACCTTC	CASSQDRTYGYTF	13	TRBJ1-2	TRBV4-3	.
TGTGCCAGCAGTTACTGGTGTAGCGGGTATCAAGAGACCCAGTACTTC	CASSYWCSGYQETQYF	16	TRBJ2-5	TRBV6-7	TRBD2
TGTGCCACCAGCAGAATCCCAGGACTAGGGGACTACGAGCAGTACTTC	CATSRIPGLGDYEQYF	16	TRBJ2-7	TRBV15	TRBD2
TGTGCCAGCAGTGAAGTAAGTAGCGTTCATGAGCAGTTCTTC	CASSEVSSVHEQFF	14	TRBJ2-1	TRBV6-1	.
TGCGCCAGCAGCCTGACAGGGGGTGCACTAAATGAAAAACTGTTTTTT	CASSLTGGALNEKLFF	16	TRBJ1-4	TRBV5-1	TRBD1
TGTGCCAGCAGGGACAGTTCCCCCTACGAGCAGTACTTC	CASRDSSPYEQYF	13	TRBJ2-7	TRBV28	.
TGCGCCAGCAGCCCGGGACTAGCGGTAGAGACCCAGTACTTC	CASSPGLAVETQYF	14	TRBJ2-5	TRBV5-1	TRBD2
TGTGCCAGCTCCCCTAGCGGGGGGGCGAAAGAGCAGTACTTC	CASSPSGGAKEQYF	14	TRBJ2-7	TRBV7-9	TRBD2
TGTGCCAGCAGCCCCTGGGAGGGGAGCTCCTACGAGCAGTACTTC	CASSPWEGSSYEQYF	15	TRBJ2-7	TRBV7-9	TRBD2
TGTGCCAGCAGCTCCGGTGGGAACACTGAAGCTTTCTTT	CASSSGGNTEAFF	13	TRBJ1-1	TRBV7-9	.
TGCAGCGCTTCCGGGGGACTCTACAATGAGCAGTTCTTC	CSASGGLYNEQFF	13	TRBJ2-1	TRBV29-1	.